This T cell receptor (beta chain) was observed in a study of T-cell reconstitution after alpha-beta-depleted transplantation in children listed by TCRdb under 2016. About the full investigation: Using TCR repertoire profiling, the study followed T-cell immune reconstitution in a quantitative way in children after TCRalphabeta/CD19-depleted allogeneic hematopoietic cell transplantation. Broader findings and caveats from the paper: Over subsequent months, a decline in hyperexpanded clone frequencies was noted, and after one year, T-cell counts and TCRbeta diversity were mostly ascribed to newly produced T cells. In some patients, high TCRbeta diversity at day 60 was attributed to recipient T cells and intrathymic progenitors that had survived conditioning. The apparently early recovery of alphabetaT-cell counts about two months after transplant reportedly depended on only several hundred rapidly expanded clones that came from non-depleted graft cells.

Library preparation employed PCR. Sequencing relied on an Illumina HiSeq 2500. TCR library preparation used molecular barcoding, with unique molecular identifiers applied to normalize quantification of the TCRbeta repertoire. Using fastp at Q25 and MiXCR, TCRdb reprocessed the public reads and kept productive beta chains. Identical CDR3 protein sequences are pooled into one entry, listed with their most common genes and DNA. This sample comprises around 580,000 distinct CDR3 sequences, more than 20% of them detected only once. The ten largest clonotypes hold 14% of the sample. V lost 0 bases and J lost 4 bases; the stretch between them is 9 bases long. According to the germline V gene, CDR1 reads MNHEY and CDR2 reads SVGAGI. From the cysteine through the phenylalanine, the CDR3 covers 15 amino acids. Just the 45-base CDR3 DNA is kept, in frame starting at base 1. A note on this clonotype: What antigen it recognizes has not been identified. No much larger clone exists at a distance of one base, and base qualities are not known.

The label giving this sample's treatment or condition can be read as: allogeneic hematopoietic cell transplantation with graft depleted of TCRalphabeta T cells and CD19 B cells. The transplant recipients were children given TCRalphabeta/CD19-depleted allogeneic hematopoietic cell grafts. The chain is made from TRBV6-5 and TRBJ2-2, with the D gene tentatively TRBD1 or TRBD2, based on 6 matching bases in each. Source: PBMCs, mostly from graft donor cells, taken 360 days after TCRalphabeta/CD19-depleted stem cell transplant. This receptor was obtained from a boy in the first two years of life who had a stem cell transplant for acute myeloid leukemia, so the T cells may come from the graft donor. CDR3 reads: CASSYSRGATGELFF. The DNA sequence is as follows: TGTGCCAGCAGTTACTCGAGGGGGGCCACCGGGGAGCTGTTTTTT.